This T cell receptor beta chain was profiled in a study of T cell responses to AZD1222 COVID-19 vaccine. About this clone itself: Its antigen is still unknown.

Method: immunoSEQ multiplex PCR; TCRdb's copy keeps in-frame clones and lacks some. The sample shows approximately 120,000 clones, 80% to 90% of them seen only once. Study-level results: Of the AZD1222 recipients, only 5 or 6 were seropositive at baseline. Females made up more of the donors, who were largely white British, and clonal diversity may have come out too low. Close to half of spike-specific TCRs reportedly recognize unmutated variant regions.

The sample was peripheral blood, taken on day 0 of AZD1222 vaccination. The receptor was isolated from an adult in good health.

As DNA, the CDR3 is TGTGCCAGCAGCCAAGAGACGCTCATGGATGGCTACACCTTC. Its protein product is CASSQETLMDGYTF. The rearrangement links TRBV14 to TRBJ1-2; D gene unclear. Germline loops: CDR1 SGHDN, CDR2 FVKESK. This CDR3 is built from 14 residues. Trimming removed 0 bases from V and 6 bases from J, with 11 bases in between. Filled out from reference TRBV14 and TRBJ1-2, the complete variable domain reads EAGVTQFPSHSVIEKGQTVTLRCDPISGHDNLYWYRRVMGKEIKFLLHFVKESKQDESGMPNNRFLAERTGGTYSTLKVQPAELEDSGVYFCASSQETLMDGYTFGSGTRLTVV.